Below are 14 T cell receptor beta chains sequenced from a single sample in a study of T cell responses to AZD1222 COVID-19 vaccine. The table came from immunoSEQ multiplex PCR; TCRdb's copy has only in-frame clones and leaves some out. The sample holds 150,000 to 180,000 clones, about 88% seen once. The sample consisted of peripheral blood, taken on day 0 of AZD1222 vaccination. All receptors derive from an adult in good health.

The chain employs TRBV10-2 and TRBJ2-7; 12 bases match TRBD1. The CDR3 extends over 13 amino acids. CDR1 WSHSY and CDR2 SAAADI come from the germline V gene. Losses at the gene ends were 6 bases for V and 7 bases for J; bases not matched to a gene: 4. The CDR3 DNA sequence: TGCGCCAGCAGGGGACAGGGGGCGGGGGAGCAGTACTTC. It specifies CASRGQGAGEQYF.

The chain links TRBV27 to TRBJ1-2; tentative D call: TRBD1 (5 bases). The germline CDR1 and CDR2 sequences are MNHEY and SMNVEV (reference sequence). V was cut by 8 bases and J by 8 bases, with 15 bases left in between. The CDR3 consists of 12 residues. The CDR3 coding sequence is TGTGCCAGCTCGGCCGGGACTAAGGGCTACACCTTC. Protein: CASSAGTKGYTF.

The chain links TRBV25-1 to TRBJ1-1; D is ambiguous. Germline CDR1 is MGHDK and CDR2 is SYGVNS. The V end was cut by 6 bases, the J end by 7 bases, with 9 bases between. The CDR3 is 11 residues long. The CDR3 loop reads CASSRGFEAFF. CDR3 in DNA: TGTGCCAGCAGCCGCGGATTTGAAGCTTTCTTT.

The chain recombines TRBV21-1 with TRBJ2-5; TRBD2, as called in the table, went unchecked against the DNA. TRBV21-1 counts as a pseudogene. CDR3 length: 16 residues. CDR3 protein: CASSKTHRRGGETQYF. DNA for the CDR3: TGTGCCAGCAGCAAAACCCACCGGAGGGGGGGAGAGACCCAGTACTTC.

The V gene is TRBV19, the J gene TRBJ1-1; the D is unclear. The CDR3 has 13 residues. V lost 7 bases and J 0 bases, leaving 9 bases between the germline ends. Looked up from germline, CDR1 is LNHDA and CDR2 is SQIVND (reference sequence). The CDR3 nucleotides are TGTGCCAGTAAGGCCTCTATGAACACTGAAGCTTTCTTT. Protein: CASKASMNTEAFF.

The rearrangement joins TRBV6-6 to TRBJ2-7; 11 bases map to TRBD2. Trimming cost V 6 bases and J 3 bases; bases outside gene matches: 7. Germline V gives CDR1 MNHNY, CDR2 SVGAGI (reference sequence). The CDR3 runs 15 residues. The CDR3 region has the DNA TGTGCCAGCAGGGGAACTAGCGGGAGACTCTACGAGCAGTACTTC. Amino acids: CASRGTSGRLYEQYF.

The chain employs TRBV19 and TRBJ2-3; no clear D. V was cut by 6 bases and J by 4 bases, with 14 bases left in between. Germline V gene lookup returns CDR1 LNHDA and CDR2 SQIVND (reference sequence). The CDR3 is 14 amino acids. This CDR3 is CASSYIVAADTQYF. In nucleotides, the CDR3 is TGTGCCAGTAGCTATATCGTGGCTGCAGATACGCAGTATTTT.

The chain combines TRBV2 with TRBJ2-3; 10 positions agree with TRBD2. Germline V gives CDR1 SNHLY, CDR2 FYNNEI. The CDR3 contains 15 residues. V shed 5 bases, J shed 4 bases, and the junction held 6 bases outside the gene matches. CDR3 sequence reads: CASSPLAGAADTQYF. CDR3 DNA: TGTGCCAGCAGTCCTCTAGCGGGAGCCGCAGATACGCAGTATTTT.

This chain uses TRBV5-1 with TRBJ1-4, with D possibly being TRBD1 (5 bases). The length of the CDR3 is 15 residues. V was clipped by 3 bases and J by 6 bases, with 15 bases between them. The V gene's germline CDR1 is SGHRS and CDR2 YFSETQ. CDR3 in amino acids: CASSYQAGRDEKLFF. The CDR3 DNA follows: TGCGCCAGCAGCTACCAGGCAGGGAGGGATGAAAAACTGTTTTTT.

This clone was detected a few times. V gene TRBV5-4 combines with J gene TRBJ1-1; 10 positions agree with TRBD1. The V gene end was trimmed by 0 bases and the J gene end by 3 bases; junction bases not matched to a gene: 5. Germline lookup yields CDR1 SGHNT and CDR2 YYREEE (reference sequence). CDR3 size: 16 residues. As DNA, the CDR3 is TGTGCCAGCAGCTTGGGACAGGGGGCAGGGGACACTGAAGCTTTCTTT. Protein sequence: CASSLGQGAGDTEAFF.

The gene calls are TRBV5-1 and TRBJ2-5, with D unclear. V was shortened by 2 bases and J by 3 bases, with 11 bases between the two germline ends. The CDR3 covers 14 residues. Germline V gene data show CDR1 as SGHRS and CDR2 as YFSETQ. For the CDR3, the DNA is TGCGCCAGCAGCTTTTTCAACAGTGAAGAGACCCAGTACTTC. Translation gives CASSFFNSEETQYF.

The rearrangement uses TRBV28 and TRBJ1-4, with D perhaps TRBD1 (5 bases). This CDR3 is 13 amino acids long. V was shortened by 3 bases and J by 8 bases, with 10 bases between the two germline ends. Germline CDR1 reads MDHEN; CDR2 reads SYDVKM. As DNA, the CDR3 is TGTGCCAGCAGTTTTCTGGGGCAAGAAAAACTGTTTTTT. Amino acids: CASSFLGQEKLFF.

CDR3 in amino acids: CASSRGTGGAYTF. CDR3 nucleotide sequence: TGTGCCAGCAGCCGAGGGACAGGGGGCGCGTACACCTTC. The V and J genes are TRBV7-9 and TRBJ1-2; TRBD1 matches 12 bases. The junction had 6 bases not matched to a gene; V was cut back by 5 bases and J by 11 bases. The CDR3 loop spans 13 amino acids. The V gene's germline CDR1 is SEHNR and CDR2 FQNEAQ (reference sequence).

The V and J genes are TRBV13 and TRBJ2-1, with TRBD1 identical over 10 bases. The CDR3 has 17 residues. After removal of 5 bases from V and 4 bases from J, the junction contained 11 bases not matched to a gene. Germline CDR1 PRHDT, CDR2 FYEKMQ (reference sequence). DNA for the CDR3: TGTGCCAGCAGCCCCATCTCCGGACAGGGGGTATACAATGAGCAGTTCTTC. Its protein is CASSPISGQGVYNEQFF.